The T cell receptor beta chain described here comes from a study of blood T cell repertoires in COVID-19. Study-level information: The study drew acute and convalescent COVID-19 samples from the United States, Italy and Spain. PBMCs, B-cell-depleted T cells, or T cells were the source of the cDNA or gDNA that made up the material.

It was during active infection that Seattle patients were enrolled and then longitudinally followed. In the original analysis: Counts of nucleated cells, estimated from reference gene primer amplification, were obtained. Clones were read by immunoSEQ multiplex PCR, and TCRdb kept only the in-frame ones, dropping some. The V and J calls and clone size come from that table; D and trimming were worked out from the DNA. In the table there are some 180,000 clones, under 95% of which are singletons. Looked up from germline, CDR1 is GTSNPN and CDR2 is SVGIG (reference sequence). Trimming took off 4 bases at V and 5 bases at J, with 11 bases between the two ends. This CDR3 comprises 12 residues.

Sequenced material: peripheral blood. This sequence joins TRBV30 and TRBJ1-2; D is uncertain. The sequence was obtained from a man aged 18 to 30 with COVID-19, enrolled during active disease. The CDR3 region is CAWTNPGYGYTF. CDR3 sequence (DNA): TGTGCCTGGACCAACCCGGGGTATGGCTACACCTTC.